A selection of T cell receptor beta chains follows, all from one sample in a study of blood T cell repertoires in COVID-19. This table comes from immunoSEQ multiplex PCR, and its TCRdb copy is limited to in-frame clones, with some not included. The sample carries approximately 300,000 clones, around 85% recorded once. Specimen: PBMCs or T cells enriched from blood (not recorded which). The receptor source for this set is a woman aged 25 to 39 who had been exposed to COVID-19. Each CDR3 is given with its conserved first and last residue. D genes are given only for firm matches. Clone size, where shown, is once, few, many, or a class for clones that have expanded.

j_call d_call clone_size v_call cdr3_aa cdr3_nt
TRBJ1-4 . . TRBV28 CASSLGRGEKLFF TGTGCCAGCAGTTTGGGCAGGGGCGAAAAACTGTTTTTT
TRBJ1-4 TRBD1 . TRBV27 CASSFQSPGQGNIEKLFF TGTGCCAGCAGTTTCCAATCCCCCGGACAGGGTAACATTGAAAAACTGTTTTTT
TRBJ1-3 . . TRBV9 CASSVVSGAGNTIYF TGTGCCAGCAGCGTAGTCTCAGGGGCTGGAAACACCATATATTTT
TRBJ2-1 . . TRBV5-5 CASSLYLSSGEQFF TGTGCCAGCAGCTTGTACCTTAGCTCGGGTGAGCAGTTCTTC
TRBJ2-7 TRBD2 . TRBV7-9 CASSLARAGDEQYF TGTGCCAGCAGCTTAGCTAGGGCGGGGGACGAGCAGTACTTC
TRBJ1-2 . . TRBV6-5 CASSYSTTDGYTF TGTGCCAGCAGTTACTCGACCACAGATGGCTACACCTTC
TRBJ1-5 . . TRBV4-2 CASSQEGGGYSNQPQHF TGTGCCAGCAGCCAAGAGGGAGGGGGGTATAGCAATCAGCCCCAGCATTTT
TRBJ1-5 TRBD1 many TRBV28 CASSLSPAGGSGEPQHF TGTGCCAGCAGTTTATCCCCGGCAGGGGGCTCCGGAGAGCCCCAGCATTTT
TRBJ1-2 TRBD1 . TRBV30 CAWTLGQGVYTF TGTGCCTGGACCCTGGGACAGGGTGTTTACACCTTC
TRBJ2-1 . . TRBV25-1 CASSRQGSSYNEQFF TGTGCCAGCAGTCGGCAGGGGAGCTCCTACAATGAGCAGTTCTTC
TRBJ2-7 . . TRBV11-3 CASSPRTQGEQYF TGTGCCAGCAGCCCAAGGACCCAGGGGGAGCAGTACTTC
TRBJ2-3 TRBD1 few TRBV25-1 CASSESSATGTDTQYF TGTGCCAGCAGTGAATCGTCGGCGACAGGGACAGATACGCAGTATTTT
TRBJ1-1 TRBD1 . TRBV19 CASSKGQGLNTEAFF TGTGCCAGTAGTAAGGGACAGGGCCTGAACACTGAAGCTTTCTTT
TRBJ2-1 TRBD1 . TRBV19 CASSKGQMLGNEQFF TGTGCCAGTAGTAAGGGACAGATGTTGGGCAATGAGCAGTTCTTC
TRBJ1-4 TRBD1 . TRBV4-1 CASSQGVGRTGNEKLFF TGCGCCAGCAGCCAAGGGGTAGGGAGGACAGGGAATGAAAAACTGTTTTTT
TRBJ1-3 TRBD1 . TRBV6-1 CASSEVGQGLKGNTIYF TGTGCCAGCAGTGAAGTTGGACAGGGGTTGAAGGGAAACACCATATATTTT
TRBJ2-7 . . TRBV15 CATSRDQFEQYF TGTGCCACCAGCAGAGATCAATTCGAGCAGTACTTC
TRBJ1-1 . . TRBV27 CASSRATYTEAFF TGTGCCAGCTCCAGGGCCACATACACTGAAGCTTTCTTT
TRBJ1-2 . . TRBV28 CASTPLARGLHGYTF TGTGCCAGCACCCCGTTAGCCCGAGGGTTGCATGGCTACACCTTC
TRBJ1-1 TRBD1 few TRBV7-3 CASSLLRGATEAFF TGTGCCAGCAGCTTACTCAGGGGGGCCACTGAAGCTTTCTTT
TRBJ2-7 . . TRBV3-1/TRBV3-2 CASSPPYSYEQYF TGTGCCAGCAGTCCACCCTACTCCTACGAGCAGTACTTC
TRBJ1-3 . . TRBV7-2 CASSREGNTIYF TGTGCCAGCAGCCGAGAGGGAAACACCATATATTTT
TRBJ2-3 TRBD2 . TRBV5-1 CASSFGTSGSGGMTDTQYF TGCGCCAGCAGCTTCGGGACTAGCGGGAGCGGAGGTATGACAGATACGCAGTATTTT
TRBJ1-2 . once TRBV2 CASLGTNGVYGYTF TGTGCCAGCCTTGGGACAAACGGGGTCTATGGCTACACCTTC
TRBJ2-5 . once TRBV5-6 CASTRGTEETQYF TGTGCCAGCACCCGCGGGACAGAAGAGACCCAGTACTTC
TRBJ2-7 TRBD1 . TRBV9 CARGTGDRAYEQYF TGTGCCCGAGGGACTGGGGACAGGGCCTACGAGCAGTACTTC
TRBJ1-3 TRBD1 . TRBV28 CASSFGTAGNTIYF TGTGCCAGCAGTTTTGGGACAGCTGGAAACACCATATATTTT
TRBJ1-3 . few TRBV23-1 CASSPKQVSGNTIYF TGCGCCAGCAGTCCGAAACAGGTCTCTGGAAACACCATATATTTT
TRBJ2-7 . . TRBV27 CASSLRAGRDEQYF TGTGCCAGCAGTTTACGAGCGGGTCGAGACGAGCAGTACTTC
TRBJ2-2 TRBD2 . TRBV9 CASSVLPAGGTGELFF TGTGCCAGCAGCGTCCTCCCAGCGGGAGGCACCGGGGAGCTGTTTTTT
TRBJ1-2 TRBD1 . TRBV7-2 CASRNTGAGYGYTF TGTGCCAGCAGGAATACAGGGGCGGGCTATGGCTACACCTTC
TRBJ2-5 . . TRBV19 CASSPGETQYF TGTGCCAGTAGTCCCGGGGAGACCCAGTACTTC
TRBJ1-2 . few TRBV18 CASSSGQSFYGYTF TGTGCCAGCTCATCAGGACAGAGTTTCTATGGCTACACCTTC
TRBJ1-3 TRBD1 . TRBV30 CAWRQGAIGNTIYF TGTGCCTGGAGACAGGGGGCAATCGGAAACACCATATATTTT
TRBJ2-1 . . TRBV4-1 CASSLAGNEQFF TGCGCCAGCAGCCTAGCTGGCAATGAGCAGTTCTTC
TRBJ1-1 . few TRBV10-1 CASSEMGATEAFF TGCGCCAGCAGTGAAATGGGGGCCACTGAAGCTTTCTTT
TRBJ2-7 TRBD2 . TRBV4-2 CASSQEYGGAGMNEQYF TGTGCCAGCAGCCAAGAATACGGGGGGGCCGGGATGAACGAGCAGTACTTC
TRBJ1-2 TRBD1 few TRBV6-1 CASSEESGGNYGYTF TGTGCCAGCAGTGAAGAATCAGGGGGTAACTATGGCTACACCTTC
TRBJ1-1 TRBD1 . TRBV10-3 CAIRTGTGQPTEAFF TGTGCCATCAGAACCGGGACAGGGCAACCCACTGAAGCTTTCTTT
TRBJ1-2 . . TRBV28 CASSGAGPFYGYTF TGTGCCAGCAGTGGGGCAGGGCCCTTCTATGGCTACACCTTC
TRBJ2-3 TRBD2 . TRBV3-1/TRBV3-2 CASSQLAGGSITQYF TGTGCCAGCAGCCAGCTAGCGGGGGGGAGCATAACGCAGTATTTT
TRBJ2-5 TRBD2 . TRBV11-1 CASSFGSGSGETQYF TGTGCCAGCAGCTTTGGTAGCGGGAGCGGTGAGACCCAGTACTTC
TRBJ1-5 . . TRBV12-3/TRBV12-4 CASSFGRDQPQHF TGTGCCAGCAGTTTTGGTCGGGATCAGCCCCAGCATTTT
TRBJ1-2 . . TRBV6-2/TRBV6-3 CASSYDGDSINGYTF TGTGCCAGCAGTTACGACGGTGACAGCATCAATGGCTACACCTTC
TRBJ2-1 . . TRBV9 CASSPRAPGGEQFF TGTGCCAGCAGCCCGAGAGCCCCGGGTGGTGAGCAGTTCTTC
TRBJ2-5 . . TRBV15 CATSGGGGETQYF TGTGCCACCAGCGGAGGGGGGGGTGAGACCCAGTACTTC
TRBJ1-2 . few TRBV11-1 CASSEGYGYTF TGTGCCAGCAGCGAGGGCTATGGCTACACCTTC
TRBJ1-3 . . TRBV7-9 CASSLTSDTIYF TGTGCCAGCAGCTTAACATCTGACACCATATATTTT
TRBJ2-2 TRBD2 . TRBV30 CASLAGGRVTGELFF TGTGCTTCCCTAGCGGGGGGCCGAGTCACCGGGGAGCTGTTTTTT
TRBJ1-2 TRBD1 . TRBV28 CASTTGEGYGYTF TGTGCCAGCACGACAGGGGAGGGCTATGGCTACACCTTC
TRBJ1-6 TRBD1 . TRBV12-5 CASGIKTGAYNSPLHF TGTGCTAGTGGTATAAAGACAGGGGCCTATAATTCACCCCTCCACTTT
TRBJ1-1 . . TRBV19 CASSIPGVNTEAFF TGTGCCAGTAGTATTCCGGGGGTGAACACTGAAGCTTTCTTT
TRBJ2-1 TRBD2 . TRBV7-3 CASSSGTSGDNEQFF TGTGCCAGCAGCTCCGGGACTAGCGGGGATAATGAGCAGTTCTTC